Presented here are 17 T cell receptor beta chains from one specimen sequenced in a study of cytomegalovirus exposure and HLA in healthy donors. PCR amplification relied on 60 Vbeta primers (plus 13 Jbeta primers). Produced via immunoSEQ multiplex PCR; TCRdb's table is partial and in-frame only. The sample has under 70,000 clones, 65% to 70% seen once. The sequenced sample consisted of PBMCs. The receptors were sampled from a woman aged 25-40 years in good health and CMV-seronegative.

V gene TRBV7-8 combines with J gene TRBJ2-7, with a weak D call TRBD1 (5 bases). Trimming stripped 4 bases from V and 2 bases from J, with 12 bases between. CDR3 length equals 14 residues. Germline CDR1 and CDR2: SGHVS and FQNEAQ. The CDR3 is CASSSQDGPYEQYF. The CDR3 DNA is TGTGCCAGCAGCTCACAGGACGGTCCCTACGAGCAGTACTTC.

The chain combines TRBV7-9 with TRBJ2-7; 9 bases map to TRBD1. CDR3 size: 15 residues. J was trimmed by 2 bases and V by 4 bases; bases with no gene match: 6. Germline assignment: CDR1 SEHNR and CDR2 FQNEAQ (reference sequence). In nucleotides, the CDR3 is TGTGCCAGCAGCTGGGGACAGGGAAGGGCCTACGAGCAGTACTTC. It yields the protein CASSWGQGRAYEQYF.

The chain links TRBV6-6 to TRBJ2-2, with TRBD2 identical over 8 bases. V gave up 8 bases and J gave up 9 bases; unmatched junction bases: 17. CDR1 is MNHNY, CDR2 SVGAGI, per germline (reference sequence). This CDR3 is 16 amino acids long. The CDR3 loop reads CASETGTSDKAWELFF. In DNA, the CDR3 is TGTGCCAGCGAAACCGGGACTAGTGATAAAGCATGGGAGCTGTTTTTT.

The V and J genes are TRBV4-2 and TRBJ2-7; weak D call: TRBD1 (6 bases). Germline CDR1 LGHNA, CDR2 YNFKEQ. V lost 0 bases and J 2 bases, leaving 11 bases between the germline ends. This CDR3 is 15 amino acids long. The CDR3 is CASSQDPTGTYEQYF. CDR3 bases: TGTGCCAGCAGCCAAGATCCTACAGGGACCTACGAGCAGTACTTC.

This clone was found once. This sequence joins TRBV4-3 and TRBJ1-4, with 7 bases aligning to TRBD1. The CDR3 spans 16 residues. CDR1 and CDR2 from the germline V gene are LGHNA and YSLEER. V lost 3 bases, J lost 7 bases, and 11 bases stayed unmatched. Here the CDR3 reads CASSHATTGYTEKLFF. The CDR3 DNA reads TGCGCCAGCAGCCATGCTACGACAGGGTATACTGAAAAACTGTTTTTT.

V usage is TRBV7-9 and J usage is TRBJ2-2, with 10 bases lining up with TRBD2. The V gene's germline CDR1 is SEHNR and CDR2 FQNEAQ (reference sequence). With V trimmed by 1 base and J by 2 bases, 1 base remained unmatched. This CDR3 has 16 amino acids. CDR3 residues: CASSLERGGNTGELFF. The DNA for the CDR3 is TGTGCCAGCAGCTTAGAGCGGGGGGGCAACACCGGGGAGCTGTTTTTT.

This clone appeared a single time. The rearrangement uses TRBV4-1 and TRBJ2-1, with D maybe TRBD1 (5 bases). The V gene's germline CDR1 is MGHRA and CDR2 YSYEKL. There are 15 residues in the CDR3. V lost 1 base, J lost 6 bases, and 13 bases lay in between. DNA for the CDR3: TGCGCCAGCAGCCAAGCGCAGGGTACCGGCAATGAGCAGTTCTTC. Encoded protein: CASSQAQGTGNEQFF.

The chain has TRBV6-5 and TRBJ1-5; 8 nucleotides align to TRBD1. Germline V gives CDR1 MNHEY, CDR2 SVGAGI. V shed 4 bases and J 7 bases; nucleotides not matched to a gene: 3. The CDR3 spans 13 residues. CDR3 amino acids: CASSLTGEQPQHF. The CDR3 nucleotides read TGTGCCAGCAGTTTGACAGGGGAGCAGCCCCAGCATTTT.

V gene TRBV7-8 combines with J gene TRBJ1-5, with D possibly matching TRBD1 (5 bases). Trimming took 6 bases from V and 3 from J, leaving 15 bases between them. The germline CDR1 and CDR2 sequences are SGHVS and FQNEAQ. The length of the CDR3 is 15 residues. The CDR3 sequence is CASSHGGDYNQPQHF. In nucleotides, the CDR3 is TGTGCCAGCAGTCATGGAGGGGACTACAATCAGCCCCAGCATTTT.

J is TRBJ2-1 and V is TRBV7-9; TRBD1 is a possible D gene (6 bases). The V gene lost 6 bases and the J gene lost 0 bases, with 12 bases spanning the gap. Germline lookup yields CDR1 SEHNR and CDR2 FQNEAQ (reference sequence). The CDR3 covers 15 residues. The CDR3 loop is CASRPTGRSYNEQFF. The CDR3 DNA sequence: TGTGCCAGCAGGCCTACAGGGCGCTCCTACAATGAGCAGTTCTTC. Full variable domain (remainder filled in from reference TRBV7-9 and TRBJ2-1): DTGVSQNPRHKITKRGQNVTFRCDPISEHNRLYWYRQTLGQGPEFLTYFQNEAQLEKSRLLSDRFSAERPKGSFSTLEIQRTEQGDSAMYLCASRPTGRSYNEQFFGPGTRLTVL.

The CDR3 loop reads CASSITAGGKDTQYF. The DNA of the CDR3 is TGTGCCAGTAGTATCACGGCAGGAGGGAAAGATACGCAGTATTTT. V and J are TRBV19 and TRBJ2-3; D might be TRBD2 (6 bases). The V gene's germline CDR1 is LNHDA and CDR2 SQIVND (reference sequence). Trimming removed 3 bases at V and 5 bases at J, with 15 bases between. The CDR3 runs 15 residues.

This chain connects TRBV7-2 to TRBJ2-3, with D possibly being TRBD1 (6 bases). Germline V gene lookup returns CDR1 SGHTA and CDR2 FQGNSA. Trimming cost V 0 bases and J 3 bases, with 10 bases left between them. This CDR3 region has 15 residues. As DNA, the CDR3 is TGTGCCAGCAGCTTAGCGGGGGCTCGTACAGATACGCAGTATTTT. Translating it yields CASSLAGARTDTQYF.

This chain uses TRBV6-6 with TRBJ2-3; 13 bases are a match to TRBD2. Germline lookup yields CDR1 MNHNY and CDR2 SVGAGI (reference sequence). CDR3 length: 14 residues. V was clipped by 6 bases and J by 6 bases; unmatched bases: 3. The CDR3 loop reads CASSLGLAGDTQYF. The CDR3 nucleotides read TGTGCCAGCAGCTTGGGACTAGCGGGGGATACGCAGTATTTT.

This clone has only a few counts. The chain combines TRBV4-2 with TRBJ1-2, with 9 bases identical to TRBD1. The V segment lost 4 bases and the J segment 6 bases; nucleotides outside the gene matches: 6. The length of the CDR3 is 14 residues. CDR1 LGHNA and CDR2 YNFKEQ come from the germline V gene. This CDR3 is CASSRTTGGNGYTF. The CDR3 DNA reads as TGTGCCAGCAGCCGGACGACAGGGGGTAATGGCTACACCTTC.

V gene TRBV5-1 combines with J gene TRBJ2-3; 8 bases map to TRBD2. CDR3 size: 15 residues. V trimming: 0 bases; J trimming: 4 bases; junction bases outside the gene matches: 4. Germline-derived CDR1 and CDR2 are SGHRS and YFSETQ. For the CDR3, the DNA is TGCGCCAGCAGCTTGGCCGCGGGGGGTGCAGATACGCAGTATTTT. Amino acids: CASSLAAGGADTQYF.

The sample holds a few counts of this clone. The chain uses TRBV5-4 and TRBJ2-3; 8 bases are shared with TRBD2. CDR1 is SGHNT and CDR2 is YYREEE in the germline V gene (reference sequence). CDR3 length: 15 amino acids. V gave up 2 bases and J gave up 5 bases; unmatched junction bases: 7. CDR3 region: CASSLGGGRGDTQYF. In nucleotides, the CDR3 is TGTGCCAGCAGCTTAGGCGGGGGGCGGGGAGATACGCAGTATTTT.

There are a few counts of this clone. This CDR3 is CAWRKGRDTQYF. For the CDR3, the DNA is TGTGCCTGGAGGAAGGGGCGGGATACGCAGTATTTT. This chain connects TRBV30 to TRBJ2-3, with TRBD1 as a possible D gene (5 bases). Germline V gene data show CDR1 as GTSNPN and CDR2 as SVGIG (reference sequence). Trimming cost V 3 bases and J 6 bases, with 10 bases left between them. This CDR3 region has 12 residues.